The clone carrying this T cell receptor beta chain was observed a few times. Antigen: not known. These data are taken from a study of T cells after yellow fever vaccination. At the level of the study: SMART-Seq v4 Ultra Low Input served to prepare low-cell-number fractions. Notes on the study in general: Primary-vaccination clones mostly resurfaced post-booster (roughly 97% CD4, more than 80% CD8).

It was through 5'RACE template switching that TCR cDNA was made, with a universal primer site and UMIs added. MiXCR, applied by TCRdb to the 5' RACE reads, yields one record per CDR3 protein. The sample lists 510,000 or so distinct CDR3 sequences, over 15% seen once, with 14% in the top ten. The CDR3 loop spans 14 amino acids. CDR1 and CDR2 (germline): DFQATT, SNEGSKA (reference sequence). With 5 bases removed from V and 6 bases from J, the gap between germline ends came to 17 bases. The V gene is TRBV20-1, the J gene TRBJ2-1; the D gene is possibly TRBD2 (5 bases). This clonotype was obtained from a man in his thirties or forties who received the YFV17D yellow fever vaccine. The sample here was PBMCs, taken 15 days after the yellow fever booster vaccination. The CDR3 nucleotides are TGCAGTGCTCCACGAGAAGGAAGCGGCAATGAGCAGTTCTTC. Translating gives CSAPREGSGNEQFF.